The rows below give T cell receptor beta chains drawn from one sample of a study of blood T cell repertoires in COVID-19. Assay: immunoSEQ multiplex PCR; the TCRdb copy retains only in-frame clones and omits some. The data hold about 160,000 clones, with around 87% observed a single time. The sample taken for sequencing was peripheral blood. The receptor source for this set is a man aged 18 to 35 with COVID-19, enrolled during active disease. The CDR3 runs from the conserved cysteine through the conserved F or W. A D gene is named only where the DNA matches it firmly. Rows give clone size only sometimes, using once, few, many, or a class for an expanded clone.

TRBJ1-1 | . | . | TRBV5-1 | CASSLGGPTEAFF | TGCGCCAGCAGCTTGGGGGGGCCCACTGAAGCTTTCTTT
TRBJ1-1 | . | . | TRBV27 | CASSTGTLNTEAFF | TGTGCCAGCAGTACCGGGACTTTGAACACTGAAGCTTTCTTT
TRBJ2-7 | . | . | TRBV13 | CASSLDQFEQYF | TGTGCCAGCAGCCTCGATCAGTTCGAGCAGTACTTC
TRBJ2-3 | . | TRBD2 | TRBV5-1 | CASSLEASGMVHTDTQYF | TGCGCCAGCAGCTTGGAGGCTAGCGGGATGGTGCACACAGATACGCAGTATTTT
TRBJ1-1 | . | . | TRBV19 | CASQGVNTEAFF | TGTGCCAGTCAGGGTGTGAACACTGAAGCTTTCTTT
TRBJ2-2 | . | . | TRBV6-6 | CASSYRGIGELFF | TGTGCCAGCAGTTACAGGGGAATCGGGGAGCTGTTTTTT
TRBJ2-3 | . | TRBD1 | TRBV4-2 | CASSQEGTAYLDTQYF | TGTGCCAGCAGCCAAGAGGGGACAGCCTATTTAGATACGCAGTATTTT
TRBJ2-3 | . | TRBD1 | TRBV28 | CASSPDRGVADTQYF | TGTGCCAGCAGTCCAGACAGGGGGGTGGCAGATACGCAGTATTTT
TRBJ2-7 | few | TRBD2 | TRBV5-4 | CASSPWTSGSGYEQYF | TGTGCCAGCAGCCCCTGGACTAGCGGGAGTGGCTACGAGCAGTACTTC
TRBJ1-1 | . | . | TRBV12-5 | CASGTGTEAFF | TGTGCTAGTGGGACGGGTACTGAAGCTTTCTTT
TRBJ2-5 | . | . | TRBV2 | CASNRAPLASQETQYF | TGTGCCAGCAACCGAGCCCCTCTAGCGTCCCAAGAGACCCAGTACTTC
TRBJ2-1 | many | . | TRBV5-1 | CASSLERREDEQFF | TGCGCCAGCAGCTTGGAACGCAGGGAGGATGAGCAGTTCTTC
TRBJ1-1 | . | TRBD1 | TRBV19 | CATLDRALPTEAFF | TGTGCCACCCTCGACAGGGCATTACCAACTGAAGCTTTCTTT
TRBJ2-2 | many | TRBD1 | TRBV27 | CASSPRDRGAGELFF | TGTGCCAGCAGTCCCCGGGACAGGGGGGCCGGGGAGCTGTTTTTT
TRBJ2-4 | . | TRBD1 | TRBV10-2 | CASSKGARDIQYF | TGCGCCAGTAGCAAGGGGGCGAGGGACATTCAGTACTTC
TRBJ2-2 | once | TRBD1 | TRBV29-1 | CSARGSDTGELFF | TGCAGCGCCAGGGGGTCGGACACCGGGGAGCTGTTTTTT
TRBJ2-1 | . | TRBD1 | TRBV9 | CASSVAGGDYNEQFF | TGTGCCAGCAGCGTAGCAGGGGGCGACTACAATGAGCAGTTCTTC
TRBJ2-2 | . | TRBD2 | TRBV28 | CASSWTSGGTGELFF | TGTGCCAGCAGTTGGACTAGCGGAGGCACCGGGGAGCTGTTTTTT
TRBJ2-6 | . | . | TRBV27 | CASSYQSYSSGANVLTF | TGTGCCAGCAGTTACCAGTCGTACAGCTCTGGGGCCAACGTCCTGACTTTC
TRBJ2-7 | once | . | TRBV7-9 | CASSSSNYEQYF | TGTGCCAGCAGCTCCTCTAACTACGAGCAGTACTTC
TRBJ1-2 | . | TRBD1 | TRBV27 | CASSTYRGSYYGYTF | TGTGCCAGCAGTACTTACAGGGGGAGTTACTATGGCTACACCTTC
TRBJ2-3 | . | . | TRBV27 | CASSFMGGGGTDTQYF | TGTGCCAGCAGTTTTATGGGAGGGGGTGGCACAGATACGCAGTATTTT
TRBJ2-7 | . | . | TRBV21-1 | CASSKGWVGTTNDEQYF | TGTGCCAGCAGCAAAGGTTGGGTGGGGACAACAAACGACGAGCAGTACTTC
TRBJ2-7 | . | . | TRBV7-2 | CASSFSKGYEQYF | TGTGCCAGCAGCTTTAGCAAAGGCTACGAGCAGTACTTC
TRBJ2-7 | . | . | TRBV3-1/TRBV3-2 | CASSQDPGAYYSYEQYF | TGTGCCAGCAGCCAAGACCCAGGGGCTTATTATTCCTACGAGCAGTACTTC
TRBJ2-3 | . | TRBD2 | TRBV24-1 | CASQTSATDTQYF | TGTGCCTCTCAGACTAGCGCTACAGATACGCAGTATTTT
TRBJ1-1 | . | TRBD1 | TRBV28 | CASRTRWTGLEAFF | TGTGCCAGCAGAACCCGCTGGACAGGGCTTGAAGCTTTCTTT
TRBJ1-1 | . | . | TRBV10-3 | CAARAGELGTEAFF | TGTGCCGCAAGGGCGGGTGAGTTAGGCACTGAAGCTTTCTTT
TRBJ2-3 | . | TRBD1 | TRBV5-4 | CASSTPGQGVDTQYF | TGTGCCAGCAGCACGCCGGGACAGGGTGTAGATACGCAGTATTTT
TRBJ2-5 | . | TRBD1 | TRBV28 | CASSPPGQGPQETQYF | TGTGCCAGCAGTCCGCCGGGACAGGGACCACAAGAGACCCAGTACTTC
TRBJ2-2 | . | TRBD2 | TRBV27 | CASSFRLAPPGELFF | TGTGCCAGCAGTTTCAGACTAGCGCCGCCCGGGGAGCTGTTTTTT
TRBJ1-3 | . | TRBD1 | TRBV28 | CASRQQGANGNTIYF | TGTGCCAGCAGACAACAGGGGGCAAATGGAAACACCATATATTTT
TRBJ2-1 | . | . | TRBV7-2 | CASSLRGRGYHNEQFF | TGTGCCAGCAGCTTAAGGGGGCGGGGATATCACAATGAGCAGTTCTTC
TRBJ2-1 | . | . | TRBV5-4 | CASSSFNLGLEQFF | TGTGCCAGCAGCTCATTTAATCTAGGACTCGAGCAGTTCTTC
TRBJ2-7 | . | TRBD2 | TRBV27 | CASSSGTSGRVEQYF | TGTGCCAGCAGTTCCGGGACTAGCGGGAGAGTCGAGCAGTACTTC
TRBJ2-1 | once | . | TRBV28 | CASRTPIPSLSSYNEQFF | TGTGCCAGCAGGACACCAATACCCTCATTAAGCTCCTACAATGAGCAGTTCTTC
TRBJ2-7 | . | . | TRBV5-1 | CASSPNRDTRYEQYF | TGCGCCAGCAGCCCCAATCGGGACACCCGCTACGAGCAGTACTTC
TRBJ2-2 | few | TRBD1 | TRBV24-1 | CATSDDRGRTGELFF | TGTGCCACCAGTGATGACAGGGGCCGGACCGGGGAGCTGTTTTTT
TRBJ2-7 | . | . | TRBV7-8 | CASSSFERATYEQYF | TGTGCCAGCAGCTCGTTCGAGAGGGCCACCTACGAGCAGTACTTC
TRBJ2-3 | . | TRBD2 | TRBV4-1 | CASSPTGTSGSTDTQYF | TGCGCCAGCAGCCCCACCGGGACTAGCGGGAGCACAGATACGCAGTATTTT
TRBJ2-2 | . | TRBD2 | TRBV7-2 | CASTILLPGLAGGGELFF | TGTGCCAGCACCATTTTACTCCCGGGACTAGCGGGAGGGGGGGAGCTGTTTTTT